This T cell receptor beta chain originates from a study of response to subunit inactivated influenza vaccine. TCRdb independently ran MiXCR on the RT-PCR reads; one entry per CDR3 protein. The sample yields approximately 500,000 distinct CDR3 sequences, about 14% seen once. This clonotype came up a few times. V shed 5 bases, J shed 4 bases, and the junction held 10 bases outside the gene matches. This CDR3 contains 16 residues. CDR1 and CDR2 (germline): SGHTA, FQGNSA. This specimen was PBMCs from blood, taken 11 to 12 days after vaccination. The chain links TRBV7-2 to TRBJ2-1, with 8 bases lining up with TRBD1. The receptor was isolated from a man over 45 who received an inactivated influenza vaccine. CDR3: CASSPHQGAGYNEQFF. In DNA form, the CDR3 reads TGTGCCAGCAGCCCGCACCAGGGGGCTGGGTACAATGAGCAGTTCTTC.